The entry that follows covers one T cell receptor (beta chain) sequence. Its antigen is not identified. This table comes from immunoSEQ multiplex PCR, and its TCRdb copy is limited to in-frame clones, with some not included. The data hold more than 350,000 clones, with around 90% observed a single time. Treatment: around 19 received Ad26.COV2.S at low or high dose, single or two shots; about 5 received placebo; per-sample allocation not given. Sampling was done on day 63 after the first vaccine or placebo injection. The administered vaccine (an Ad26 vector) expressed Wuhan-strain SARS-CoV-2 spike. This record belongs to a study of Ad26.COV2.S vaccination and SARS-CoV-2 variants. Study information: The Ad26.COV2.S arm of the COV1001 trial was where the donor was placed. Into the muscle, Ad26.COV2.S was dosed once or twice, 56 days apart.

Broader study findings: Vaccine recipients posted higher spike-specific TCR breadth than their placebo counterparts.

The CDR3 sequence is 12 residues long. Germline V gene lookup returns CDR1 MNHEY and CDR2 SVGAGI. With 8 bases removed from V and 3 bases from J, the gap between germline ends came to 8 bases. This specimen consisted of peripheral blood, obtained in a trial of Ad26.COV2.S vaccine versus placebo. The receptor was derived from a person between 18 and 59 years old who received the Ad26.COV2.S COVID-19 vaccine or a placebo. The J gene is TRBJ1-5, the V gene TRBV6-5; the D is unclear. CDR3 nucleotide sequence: TGTGCCAGCGAGGGTCTCAATCAGCCCCAGCATTTT. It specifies CASEGLNQPQHF.